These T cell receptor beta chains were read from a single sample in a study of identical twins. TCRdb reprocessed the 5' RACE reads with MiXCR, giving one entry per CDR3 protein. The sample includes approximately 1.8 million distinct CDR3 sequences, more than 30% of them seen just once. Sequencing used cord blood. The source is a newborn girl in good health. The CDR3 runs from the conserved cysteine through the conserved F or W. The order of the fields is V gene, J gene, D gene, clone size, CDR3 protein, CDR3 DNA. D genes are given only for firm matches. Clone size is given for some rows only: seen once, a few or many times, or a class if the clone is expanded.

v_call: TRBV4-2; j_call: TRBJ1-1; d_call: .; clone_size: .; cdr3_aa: CASSVRTVLNTEAFF; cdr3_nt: TGTGCCAGCAGCGTCCGGACAGTTTTGAACACTGAAGCTTTCTTT
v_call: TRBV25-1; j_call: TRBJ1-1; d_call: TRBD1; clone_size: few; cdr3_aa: CASSDRGPTEAFF; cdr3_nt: TGTGCCAGCAGTGACAGGGGGCCCACTGAAGCTTTCTTT
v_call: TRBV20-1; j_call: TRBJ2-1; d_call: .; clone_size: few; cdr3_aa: CSAATRPSGYNEQFF; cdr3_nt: TGCAGTGCCGCGACTAGGCCAAGCGGCTACAATGAGCAGTTCTTC
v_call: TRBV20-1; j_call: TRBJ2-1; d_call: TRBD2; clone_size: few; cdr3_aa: CSARTFGRMEYNEQFF; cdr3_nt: TGCAGTGCTAGAACATTCGGGAGGATGGAATACAATGAGCAGTTCTTC
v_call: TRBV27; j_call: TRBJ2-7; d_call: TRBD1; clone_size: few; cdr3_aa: CASRLTGGARWYF; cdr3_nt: TGTGCCAGCAGACTGACAGGGGGCGCCCGTTGGTACTTC
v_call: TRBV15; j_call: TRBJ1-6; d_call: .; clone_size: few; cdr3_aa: CATSRDGYNSPLHF; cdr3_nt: TGTGCCACCAGCCGGGACGGTTATAATTCACCCCTCCACTTT
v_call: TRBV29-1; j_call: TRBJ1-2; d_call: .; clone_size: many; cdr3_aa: CSVEPWEDYGYTF; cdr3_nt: TGCAGCGTTGAACCCTGGGAGGACTATGGCTACACCTTC
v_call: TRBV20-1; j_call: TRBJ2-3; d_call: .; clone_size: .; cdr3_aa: CSARERPSTDTQYF; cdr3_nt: TGCAGTGCTAGAGAGCGGCCTAGCACAGATACGCAGTATTTT
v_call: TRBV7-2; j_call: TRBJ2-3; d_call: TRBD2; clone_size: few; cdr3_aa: CASSLAGLAGPDTQYF; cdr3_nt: TGTGCCAGCAGCTTAGCAGGACTAGCGGGCCCAGATACGCAGTATTTT
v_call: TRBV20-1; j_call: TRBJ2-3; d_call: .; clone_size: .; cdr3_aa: CSARSPIIDTQYF; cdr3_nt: TGCAGTGCTAGGTCCCCTATAATAGATACGCAGTATTTT
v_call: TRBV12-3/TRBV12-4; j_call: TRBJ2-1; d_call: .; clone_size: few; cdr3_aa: CASSLKLSEQFF; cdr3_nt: TGTGCCAGCAGTTTAAAATTGTCTGAGCAGTTCTTC
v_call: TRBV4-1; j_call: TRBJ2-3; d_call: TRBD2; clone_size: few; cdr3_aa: CASSQDGREWRADTQYF; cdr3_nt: TGCGCCAGCAGCCAAGATGGGCGGGAGTGGCGGGCAGATACGCAGTATTTT
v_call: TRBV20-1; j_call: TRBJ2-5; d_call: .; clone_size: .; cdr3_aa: CSARLIRGWETQYF; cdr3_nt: TGCAGTGCTAGATTAATCAGGGGTTGGGAGACCCAGTACTTC
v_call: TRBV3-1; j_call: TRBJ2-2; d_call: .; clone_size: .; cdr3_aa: CASSQLRLRDNAGELFF; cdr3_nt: TGTGCCAGCAGCCAGTTGAGACTGCGGGACAACGCCGGGGAGCTGTTTTTT
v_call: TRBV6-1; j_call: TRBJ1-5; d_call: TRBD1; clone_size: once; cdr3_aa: CASSKGQGRVTGNQPQHF; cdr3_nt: TGTGCCAGCAGTAAGGGACAGGGGCGGGTAACGGGCAATCAGCCCCAGCATTTT
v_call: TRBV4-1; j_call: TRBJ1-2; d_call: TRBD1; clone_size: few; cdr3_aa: CASSQDTGTANYGYTF; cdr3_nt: TGCGCCAGCAGCCAAGATACGGGGACAGCTAACTATGGCTACACCTTC
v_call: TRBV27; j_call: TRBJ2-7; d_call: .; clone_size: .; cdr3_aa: CASSSHRELVSYEQYF; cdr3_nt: TGTGCCAGCAGTTCTCACAGGGAACTGGTCTCCTACGAGCAGTACTTC
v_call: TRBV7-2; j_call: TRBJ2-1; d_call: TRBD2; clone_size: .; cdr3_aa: CASSLASGRGQFF; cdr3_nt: TGTGCCAGCAGCTTGGCTAGCGGGAGGGGGCAGTTCTTC